The sequence of this T cell receptor (beta chain) was determined in a study of monozygotic twins with inflammatory bowel disease (dated by TCRdb to the late 2010s). Study-level background: The full study comprised around 28 monozygotic twin pairs: nine German pairs (four IBD-concordant, five IBD-discordant) and 19 IBD-discordant Danish pairs. Each individual had, on average, about 151 000 unique TCRalpha sequences and 181 000 unique TCRbeta sequences available for analysis. The search for disease-associated traits relied mainly on comparing, within discordant pairs, IBD patients with their genetically identical healthy co-twins.

The paper's findings and limits, for the study overall: Compared with healthy twins, IBD patients had fewer clonotypes in common with other individuals, a difference most pronounced in patients showing signs of disease activity. The analysis was unable to tell different T cell subtypes apart. Background noise and inter-individual variability may have been introduced into the repertoires by the differing immunosuppressive treatments among patients. Repertoire similarity did not differ between concordant and discordant twins, which could be due to limited statistical power. TCRbeta repertoire diversity, by inverse Simpson index, was decreased in IBD patients compared with their healthy co-twins. No single strong signal or clonotype linked to IBD turned up in the results, so the idea that one exists was not supported.

From each donor, a roughly 2.6 ml peripheral blood sample was collected into PAXgene tubes and stored at -80 degrees C. Total RNA was isolated from whole blood with the PAXgene blood miRNA kit on an automated QIAcube, without T cell sorting. Deep TCRalpha and TCRbeta repertoire profiling with unique molecular barcoding was performed on peripheral blood of monozygotic twin pairs concordant or discordant for inflammatory bowel disease. For every twin pair, smoking habits were documented, and each individual was categorised as a current, former or never smoker. The library was produced with 5' RACE. Preparation of each TCR library used approximately 3,700 ng of total RNA. cDNA was synthesized with SMARTScribe reverse transcriptase in eight separate reactions per sample. Unique molecular identifiers containing a 6-nucleotide sample barcode were introduced through template switching during cDNA synthesis. Two nested PCRs of about 15 and 9 cycles amplified the TCRalpha and TCRbeta cDNA, and bead purification followed each PCR. Before amplification, the cDNA was both treated with uracil DNA-glycosylase and purified with the QIAquick PCR purification kit. The second PCR added Illumina TruSeq-compatible adapters along with sample-specific barcodes. Library quality and concentration were assessed using TapeStation and Qubit, and about 5 ng of each library was pooled. Pooled libraries were sequenced on an Illumina HiSeq2500 single-index Rapid Run with 2 x 100 bp reads and custom sequencing primers. In the source study's methods: PCR and sequencing errors were corrected by UMI-based consensus assembly using MiGEC version 1.2.6. MiXCR version 2.1.1 handled V(D)J alignment, clonotype assembly and CDR3 extraction. Normalisation of gene usage, clonotype sharing and MAIT/NKT TCR abundance was achieved by analysing the top 1000, 10 000 and 20 000 clonotypes per sample. Diversity was computed as the inverse Simpson index with the vegan R package after downsampling to 27 000 UMIs. Statistical testing used paired Mann-Whitney U tests on the discordant twin pairs and applied Benjamini-Hochberg correction for multiple testing. Reads reprocessed by TCRdb are summarized as one entry per CDR3 protein sequence, and DNA is absent. The V and J calls shown here were made by TCRdb, not taken from the authors' results. This sample's table lists a few hundred thousand distinct CDR3 sequences. The ten largest clones add up to 1.5% to 2% of the sample.

Sequences SGHNT (CDR1) and YENEEA (CDR2) are obtained from the germline V gene. The CDR3, from cysteine to phenylalanine, totals 13 residues. DNA for this receptor is not on file. Of note for this clonotype: Its antigen remains undetermined.

The chain couples TRBV11-3 to TRBJ1-3. Sequenced material: blood. The origin of this receptor is a human donor with ulcerative colitis or Crohn's disease, or a healthy co-twin of an affected twin (not recorded which). The CDR3 reads as follows: CASSLAVGNTIYF. The variable domain in full, with residues beyond the CDR3 obtained from the reference TRBV11-3 and TRBJ1-3 genes, is EAGVVQSPRYKIIEKKQPVAFWCNPISGHNTLYWYLQNLGQGPELLIRYENEEAVDDSQLPKDRFSAERLKGVDSTLKIQPAELGDSAVYLCASSLAVGNTIYFGEGSWLTVV.